Sequencing of this TCR beta chain was carried out in a study of T cell changes during pregnancy in multiple sclerosis. The protocol was immunoSEQ multiplex PCR, while the TCRdb copy is restricted to in-frame clones and leaves out a portion. The table shows around 130,000 clones, with about 93% occurring only once. The V and J ends lost 3 bases and 2 bases, in that order; junction bases with no gene match: 0. The CDR3 is 14 residues long. Germline V lookup: CDR1 KGHSH, CDR2 LQKENI. The TCR was taken from a female donor with multiple sclerosis, enrolled in a pregnancy study. The source material was peripheral blood, sampled before pregnancy. The chain has TRBV18 and TRBJ2-5, with 10 positions matching TRBD2. This CDR3 reads CASSPGLAQETQYF. DNA of the CDR3: TGTGCCAGCTCACCGGGACTAGCGCAAGAGACCCAGTACTTC.